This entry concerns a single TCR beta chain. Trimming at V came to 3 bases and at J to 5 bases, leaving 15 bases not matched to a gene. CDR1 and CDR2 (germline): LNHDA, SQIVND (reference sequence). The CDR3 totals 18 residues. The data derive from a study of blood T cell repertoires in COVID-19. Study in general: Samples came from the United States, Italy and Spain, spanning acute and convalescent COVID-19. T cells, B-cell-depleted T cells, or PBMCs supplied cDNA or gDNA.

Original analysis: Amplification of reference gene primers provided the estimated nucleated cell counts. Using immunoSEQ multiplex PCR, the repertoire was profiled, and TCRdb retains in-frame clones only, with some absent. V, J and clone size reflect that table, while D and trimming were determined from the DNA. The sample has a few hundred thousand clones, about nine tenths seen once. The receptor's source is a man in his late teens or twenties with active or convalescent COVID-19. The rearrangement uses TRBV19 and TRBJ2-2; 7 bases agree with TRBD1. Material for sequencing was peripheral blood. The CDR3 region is CASSIVRGLGITTGELFF. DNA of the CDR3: TGTGCCAGTAGTATTGTTAGGGGGCTCGGCATCACGACCGGGGAGCTGTTTTTT.